The 31 T cell receptor beta chains below were found in one sample sequenced in a study of shared clonotypes between healthy human individuals. The method was immunoSEQ multiplex PCR; TCRdb's version includes in-frame clones alone and lacks a portion of them. Among about 460,000 clones, approximately 71% were seen once, and the ten largest hold around 12%. Source material: PBMCs. Every receptor here comes from a woman between 35 and 50 years old in good health. Some clones in this sample may be carry-over from other donors' samples.

This clone was observed at least ten times. The sample holds other DNA sequences that translate to the same CDR3. CDR3 in DNA: TGTGCCAGCAGCTTATGGTCAGGGGGCTTTGTAGATACGCAGTATTTT. Translation: CASSLWSGGFVDTQYF. The chain recombines TRBV7-6 with TRBJ2-3; TRBD1 agrees at 8 bases. V lost 2 bases and J lost 5; bases outside the gene matches: 9. Germline V gene lookup returns CDR1 SGHVS and CDR2 FNYEAQ. The CDR3 has 16 residues.

V usage is TRBV19 and J usage is TRBJ2-6; TRBD1 is a possible D gene (5 bases). CDR3 size: 16 residues. CDR1 and CDR2 (germline): LNHDA, SQIVND (reference sequence). V lost 3 bases and J lost 0, with 9 bases in between. In nucleotides, the CDR3 is TGTGCCAGTAGTATCTTGCAGGGCTCTGGGGCCAACGTCCTGACTTTC. It is translated as CASSILQGSGANVLTF.

This clone came up a few times. The chain uses TRBV7-3 and TRBJ2-7; 9 nucleotides agree with TRBD1. CDR1 is SGHTA, CDR2 FQGTGA, per germline. This CDR3 spans 14 amino acids. The V segment lost 10 bases and the J segment 2 bases; nucleotides outside the gene matches: 9. Here the CDR3 reads CATVRQGVPYEQYF. In DNA form, the CDR3 reads TGTGCCACCGTTCGACAGGGGGTTCCCTACGAGCAGTACTTC. Using reference TRBV7-3 and TRBJ2-7 for the parts outside the CDR3, the full variable domain is GAGVSQTPSNKVTEKGKYVELRCDPISGHTALYWYRQSLGQGPEFLIYFQGTGAADDSGLPNDRFFAVRPEGSVSTLKIQRTERGDSAVYLCATVRQGVPYEQYFGPGTRLTVT.

The chain has TRBV5-1 and TRBJ1-2, with a weak D call TRBD1 (5 bases). V shed 1 base and J shed 3 bases, with 10 bases lying between them. The CDR3 sequence is 14 residues long. Looked up from germline, CDR1 is SGHRS and CDR2 is YFSETQ. DNA for the CDR3: TGCGCCAGCAGCTTGAGTGACAGCGACTATGGCTACACCTTC. This encodes CASSLSDSDYGYTF.

There are a few counts of this clone. A much larger clone differs by one base, so this may be a read error. The CDR3: CASSFRAGHEQYF. CDR3 nucleotides: TGCGCCAGCAGCTTTAGGGCCGGCCACGAGCAGTACTTC. The chain couples TRBV5-1 to TRBJ2-7; no definite D call. V dropped 2 bases and J dropped 5 bases, with 11 bases sitting between them. This CDR3 is 13 amino acids long. Germline CDR1 and CDR2: SGHRS and YFSETQ.

This clone was found a few times. The junction departs from the called germline gene at one end, perhaps through a read error. The chain links TRBV18 to TRBJ2-1; possible D gene TRBD1, 6 bases. The CDR3 extends over 15 amino acids. The germline gives CDR1 KGHSH, CDR2 LQKENI. The CDR3 nucleotides are TGTGCCAGCCCACCGGAAGCAGGGGCGGACAATGAGCAGTTCTTC. It codes for CASPPEAGADNEQFF. The variable domain in full, completed from reference TRBV18 and TRBJ2-1, reads NAGVMQNPRHLVRRRGQEARLRCSPMKGHSHVYWYRQLPEEGLKFMVYLQKENIIDESGMPKERFSAEFPKEGPSILRIQQVVRGDSAAYFCASPPEAGADNEQFFGPGTRLTVL.

Details on this clone: Given a far larger clone just one base away, this is likely a sequencing read error. J is TRBJ1-5 and V is TRBV28; D gene uncertain. Germline CDR1 MDHEN, CDR2 SYDVKM. The CDR3 length is 12 residues. Here the CDR3 DNA reads TGTGCCAGCAGTCTGAGCCTGCAGCCCCCGCATTTT. As protein: CASSLSLQPPHF. Full variable domain (missing parts from reference TRBV28 and TRBJ1-5): DVKVTQSSRYLVKRTGEKVFLECVQDMDHENMFWYRQDPGLGLRLIYFSYDVKMKEKGDIPEGYSVSREKKERFSLILESASTNQTSMYLCASSLSLQPPHFGDGTRLSIL.

This chain joins TRBV6-1 and TRBJ1-2; 9 bases fit TRBD1. Germline values: CDR1 MNHNS, CDR2 SASEGT. The CDR3 covers 14 residues. The V and J ends lost 6 bases and 8 bases, in that order; junction bases with no gene match: 10. In DNA, the CDR3 is TGTGCCAGCAGAGCGAGCGGGACAGGGATCGGCTACACCTTC. Protein product: CASRASGTGIGYTF.

The chain employs TRBV4-1 and TRBJ2-1, with TRBD2 matching 7 bases. The V gene's germline CDR1 is MGHRA and CDR2 YSYEKL. The CDR3 spans 19 residues. Trimming took 4 bases from V and 0 from J; bases not matched to a gene: 15. The CDR3 bases are TGCGCCAGCAGCCGAAAGATAGGGGAAGCTAGCGGCTCCTACAATGAGCAGTTCTTC. Its translation: CASSRKIGEASGSYNEQFF.

A remark on this clone: This likely reflects a read error, since a far larger clone is one base away. Other DNA sequences in the sample encode the same CDR3. The chain links TRBV11-2 to TRBJ1-1; 10 nucleotides agree with TRBD1. There are 18 residues in the CDR3. The V gene's germline CDR1 is SGHAT and CDR2 FQNNGV. CDR3 in DNA: TGTGCCAGTAGCTTCCATCGGGTGACAGGGGGCGATATAACTGAAGCTTTCTTT. As protein: CASSFHRVTGGDITEAFF.

The V gene is TRBV7-9, the J gene TRBJ2-3; D uncertain. Germline loops: CDR1 SEHNR, CDR2 FQNEAQ (reference sequence). This CDR3 is built from 13 residues. Trimming took off 5 bases at V and 8 bases at J, with 14 bases between the two ends. The CDR3 loop reads CASSRTTRGTQYF. In DNA, the CDR3 is TGTGCCAGCAGCAGGACGACCCGAGGTACGCAGTATTTT.

This rearrangement joins TRBV30 to TRBJ2-3; tentatively, D is TRBD1 (5 bases). Germline-derived CDR1 and CDR2 are GTSNPN and SVGIG (reference sequence). The CDR3 length is 14 residues. V was shortened by 5 bases and J by 0 bases, with 12 bases between the two germline ends. The CDR3 protein is CAWGASVSTDTQYF. CDR3 DNA: TGTGCCTGGGGGGCGTCAGTTAGCACAGATACGCAGTATTTT. Together with reference TRBV30 and TRBJ2-3, the CDR3 gives the full variable domain: SQTIHQWPATLVQPVGSPLSLECTVEGTSNPNLYWYRQAAGRGLQLLFYSVGIGQISSEVPQNLSASRPQDRQFILSSKKLLLSDSGFYLCAWGASVSTDTQYFGPGTRLTVL.

Here the CDR3 reads CASSIEDRGNTEAFF. Here the CDR3 DNA reads TGTGCCAGTAGTATAGAAGACAGGGGGAACACTGAAGCTTTCTTT. The gene calls are TRBV19 and TRBJ1-1; 8 bases agree with TRBD1. Germline CDR1 is LNHDA and CDR2 is SQIVND (reference sequence). With V trimmed by 0 bases and J by 1 base, 1 base remained unmatched. The length of the CDR3 is 15 residues. Using reference TRBV19 and TRBJ1-1 for the parts outside the CDR3, the full variable domain is DGGITQSPKYLFRKEGQNVTLSCEQNLNHDAMYWYRQDPGQGLRLIYYSQIVNDFQKGDIAEGYSVSREKKESFPLTVTSAQKNPTAFYLCASSIEDRGNTEAFFGQGTRLTVV.

The chain joins TRBV6-4 to TRBJ2-1; D is perhaps TRBD2 (6 bases). The CDR3 is made up of 15 amino acids. Germline V gene lookup returns CDR1 MRHNA and CDR2 SNTAGT. V lost 7 bases and J 4 bases, leaving 17 bases between the germline ends. The CDR3 coding sequence is TGTGCCAGCACCGAGACGGGAGAGGGGTACAATGAGCAGTTCTTC. This gives the protein CASTETGEGYNEQFF.

This clone was counted between two and nine times. A much larger clonotype is one base distant, so this may be a read error. This sample includes further DNA sequences coding for the same CDR3. This sequence joins TRBV7-6 and TRBJ1-5; weak D call: TRBD1 (5 bases). The CDR3 has 15 residues. With 5 bases removed from V and 1 base from J, the gap between germline ends came to 12 bases. The germline CDR1 and CDR2 sequences are SGHVS and FNYEAQ. CDR3 sequence: CASSGHYYSNQPQHF. The CDR3 DNA follows: TGTGCCAGCAGCGGACACTACTACAGCAATCAGCCCCAGCATTTT.

The chain recombines TRBV23-1 with TRBJ1-3, with D uncertain. TRBV23-1 is assigned to the ORF class and has an uncertain function. V lost 8 bases, J lost 1 base, and 3 bases lay in between. The CDR3 contains 11 residues. The chain's CDR3 is CASPSGNTIYF. For the CDR3, the DNA is TGCGCCAGCCCTTCTGGAAACACCATATATTTT.

V gene TRBV30 combines with J gene TRBJ2-2; 9 positions match TRBD2. CDR3 length: 18 amino acids. The germline V gene has CDR1 GTSNPN and CDR2 SVGIG (reference sequence). V was clipped by 0 bases and J by 6 bases; unmatched bases: 14. CDR3: CAWSVNAPSGKTPGELFF. CDR3 sequence (DNA): TGTGCCTGGAGTGTAAATGCGCCTAGCGGGAAGACTCCCGGGGAGCTGTTTTTT.

The chain carries TRBV13 and TRBJ2-1; tentative D call: TRBD2 (5 bases). The CDR3 contains 17 residues. V gave up 5 bases and J gave up 3 bases, with 20 bases separating them. Germline V gene sequence: CDR1 PRHDT, CDR2 FYEKMQ (reference sequence). CDR3 loop: CASSTNDAGDYYNEQFF. The DNA for the CDR3 is TGTGCCAGCAGCACGAACGACGCCGGGGATTACTACAATGAGCAGTTCTTC. Full variable domain (remainder filled in from reference TRBV13 and TRBJ2-1): AAGVIQSPRHLIKEKRETATLKCYPIPRHDTVYWYQQGPGQDPQFLISFYEKMQSDKGSIPDRFSAQQFSDYHSELNMSSLELGDSALYFCASSTNDAGDYYNEQFFGPGTRLTVL.

The V and J genes are TRBV5-1 and TRBJ2-1, with a possible D match to TRBD1 (6 bases). Germline CDR1 and CDR2: SGHRS and YFSETQ. This CDR3 comprises 16 residues. With 4 bases removed from V and 7 bases from J, the gap between germline ends came to 21 bases. CDR3 protein: CASSADRDIRLNEQFF. The CDR3 nucleotides are TGCGCCAGCAGCGCCGACCGGGACATACGACTGAATGAGCAGTTCTTC. Full variable domain (remainder filled in from reference TRBV5-1 and TRBJ2-1): KAGVTQTPRYLIKTRGQQVTLSCSPISGHRSVSWYQQTPGQGLQFLFEYFSETQRNKGNFPGRFSGRQFSNSRSEMNVSTLELGDSALYLCASSADRDIRLNEQFFGPGTRLTVL.

The chain couples TRBV2 to TRBJ2-7; TRBD2 matches at 15 bases. Trimming removed 11 bases from V and 2 bases from J; junction bases left unmatched: 4. Per germline, CDR1 SNHLY and CDR2 FYNNEI. The length of the CDR3 is 14 residues. The CDR3 sequence is CAGGLAGGPYEQYF. CDR3 in DNA: TGTGCCGGGGGACTAGCGGGAGGACCCTACGAGCAGTACTTC.

V gene TRBV11-2 combines with J gene TRBJ1-4; 7 bases match TRBD1. Germline CDR1 and CDR2: SGHAT and FQNNGV. CDR3 length: 15 amino acids. After removal of 4 bases from V and 3 bases from J, the junction contained 5 bases not matched to a gene. This chain's CDR3 is CASSSWDSPNEKLFF. The CDR3 DNA follows: TGTGCCAGCAGCTCCTGGGACAGCCCTAATGAAAAACTGTTTTTT. The whole variable domain, filled in from reference TRBV11-2 and TRBJ1-4, reads EAGVAQSPRYKIIEKRQSVAFWCNPISGHATLYWYQQILGQGPKLLIQFQNNGVVDDSQLPKDRFSAERLKGVDSTLKIQPAKLEDSAVYLCASSSWDSPNEKLFFGSGTQLSVL.

The rearrangement uses TRBV7-6 and TRBJ2-7; 10 nucleotides match TRBD2. This CDR3 contains 16 residues. The V gene end was trimmed by 5 bases and the J gene end by 1 base; junction bases not matched to a gene: 8. CDR1 and CDR2 (germline): SGHVS, FNYEAQ. CDR3 coding DNA: TGTGCCAGCAGCAATTCTGGACTAGCGGCTTCCTACGAGCAGTACTTC. This translates into CASSNSGLAASYEQYF.

This clone was picked up one time. Other nucleotide sequences from this sample produce the same CDR3. The V call is TRBV30, the J call TRBJ2-3; TRBD1 agrees at 9 bases. This CDR3 comprises 13 residues. After removal of 3 bases from V and 3 bases from J, the junction contained 1 base not matched to a gene. Germline loops: CDR1 GTSNPN, CDR2 SVGIG (reference sequence). This CDR3 is CAWRTGGTDTQYF. CDR3 DNA: TGTGCCTGGAGGACAGGGGGTACAGATACGCAGTATTTT.

V gene TRBV25-1 combines with J gene TRBJ1-2; D gene ambiguous. The V gene's germline CDR1 is MGHDK and CDR2 SYGVNS. The V gene lost 1 base and the J gene lost 1 base, with 16 bases spanning the gap. The length of the CDR3 is 17 residues. The CDR3 spells CASSECLEAKFNYGYTF. As DNA, the CDR3 is TGTGCCAGCAGTGAATGTCTGGAAGCGAAGTTTAACTATGGCTACACCTTC.

The genes are TRBV10-2 and TRBJ2-7; 10 nucleotides match TRBD2. Trimming took 6 bases from V and 6 from J; bases not matched to a gene: 5. This CDR3 comprises 13 residues. Germline V gene lookup returns CDR1 WSHSY and CDR2 SAAADI. CDR3 sequence: CASRLAGKSEQYF. In DNA, the CDR3 is TGCGCCAGCAGACTAGCGGGAAAGAGCGAGCAGTACTTC.

As for this clone: A far larger clone differs by one base, so this is likely a read error. This sequence joins TRBV19 and TRBJ1-4; D uncertain. CDR1 is LNHDA and CDR2 is SQIVND in the germline V gene (reference sequence). CDR3 length: 14 amino acids. Trimming removed 1 base from V and 8 bases from J, with 11 bases in between. CDR3 in DNA: TGTGCCAGTAGTATAGGGGTTTCTGGAGAAAAACTGTTTTTT. Its translation: CASSIGVSGEKLFF.

This sequence joins TRBV5-1 and TRBJ2-7; a weak D match, TRBD1 (5 bases). Trimming stripped 2 bases from V and 1 base from J, with 10 bases between. Germline V gene data show CDR1 as SGHRS and CDR2 as YFSETQ. The length of the CDR3 is 14 residues. CDR3 nucleotides: TGCGCCAGCAGCTTTACAGGACCTTCCTACGAGCAGTACTTC. Amino acid sequence: CASSFTGPSYEQYF.

There are many counts of this clone. V and J are TRBV30 and TRBJ1-1; a possible D gene is TRBD1 (5 bases). The V end was cut by 2 bases, the J end by 10 bases, with 20 bases between. The CDR3 is 14 amino acids. Germline CDR1 is GTSNPN and CDR2 is SVGIG (reference sequence). In nucleotides, the CDR3 is TGTGCCTGGAGTACACCGGGTGTCAGGGATCGAGCTTTCTTT. The encoded protein is CAWSTPGVRDRAFF.

The rearrangement uses TRBV10-1 and TRBJ2-7, with D uncertain. The germline gives CDR1 WNHNN, CDR2 SYGVQD (reference sequence). V shed 2 bases and J shed 4 bases, with 12 bases lying between them. The CDR3 loop spans 14 amino acids. The CDR3: CASSEGPGGYEQYF. For the CDR3, the DNA is TGCGCCAGCAGTGAGGGGCCCGGTGGGTACGAGCAGTACTTC.

The rearrangement links TRBV30 to TRBJ2-2; 7 nucleotides line up with TRBD1. Germline V gives CDR1 GTSNPN, CDR2 SVGIG (reference sequence). CDR3 size: 12 residues. V shed 2 bases and J 6 bases; nucleotides not matched to a gene: 0. The CDR3, as DNA: TGTGCCTGGAGTACAGGGGCCGGGGAGCTGTTTTTT. It translates to CAWSTGAGELFF.

The genes are TRBV6-1 and TRBJ2-7; tentative D call: TRBD1 (6 bases). The CDR3 length is 14 residues. In germline, CDR1 is MNHNS, CDR2 SASEGT. V lost 5 bases to trimming and J lost 0 bases, with 11 bases between them. The CDR3 region has the DNA TGTGCCAGCAGTTCCGACAGGCCCTCCTACGAGCAGTACTTC. This encodes CASSSDRPSYEQYF.